This is a list of T cell receptor beta chains from one sample in a study of beta chain features in type 1 diabetes. Repertoires were generated with immunoSEQ multiplex PCR, while TCRdb's copy carries only in-frame clones and drops some. The table shows 350,000 to 450,000 clones, with around an eighth occurring only once. Sequences were obtained from naive CD4+ T cells from blood. These receptors all stem from a woman under 30 with type 1 diabetes. The CDR3 runs from the conserved cysteine through the conserved F or W. D genes are given only for firm matches. Size is omitted from some rows. Given values are once, few, many or a class for expanded clones.

clone_size d_call v_call cdr3_aa
NA TRBD1 TRBV7-9 CASSLTGDVGYTF
few NA TRBV4-1 CASSQERRGRGTTEAFF
few TRBD1 TRBV30 CAWNAPQGASGANVLTF
few TRBD1 TRBV7-9 CASRETGTGAGDTQYF
few NA TRBV10-3 CAISQGTTSGQPQHF
NA NA TRBV7-3 CASSLHMNTEAFF
few NA TRBV27 CASSSPFTDTQYF
few NA TRBV6-5 CASSYRDQARQFF
NA TRBD1 TRBV27 CASSPLGQGDTGELFF
few TRBD2 TRBV9 CASSVRSGSWYEQYF
NA NA TRBV30 CAWSVLDGEQFF
NA NA TRBV30 CAGGTYNEQFF
few TRBD1 TRBV29-1 CSVAGTGTEAFF
NA NA TRBV15 CATTPSGTDTQYF
NA NA TRBV6-5 CATSRDSIFSYEQYF
few TRBD1 TRBV10-3 CAIRQGQPNSPLHF
NA TRBD2 TRBV19 CASSQGLAGAKNIQYF
few TRBD1 TRBV18 CASHGQGTYEQYF
few NA TRBV9 CASSSGFGADYGYTF
NA TRBD1 TRBV28 CASSGTGPQETQYF
NA NA TRBV7-2 CASSRPASRETQYF
NA TRBD1 TRBV6-5 CASSYRDRGSYEQYF
NA TRBD2 TRBV11-3 CASTLAGGRNEQFF
few NA TRBV19 CASSSFRQASYNEQFF